The sample holds many counts of the clone carrying this T cell receptor (beta chain). The antigen is unknown. CDR3 size: 15 residues. Trimming cost V 1 base and J 5 bases; bases outside gene matches: 7. CDR1 SEHNR and CDR2 FQNEAQ come from the germline V gene (reference sequence). This specimen comes from a study of T cell repertoires in cytomegalovirus infection. TCRdb called the reads again in MiXCR, with one record for every CDR3 protein. The profile shows over 100,000 distinct CDR3 sequences, around 31% of them singletons. This TCR was recovered from a human donor in good health (CMV status not recorded). Some clones in this sample may be carry-over from other donors' samples. Sequencing was performed on CD8+ T cells from cultured PBMCs, taken from culture after CMV antigen stimulation. The rearrangement joins TRBV7-9 to TRBJ1-1, with 7 bases fitting TRBD1. The CDR3 bases are TGTGCCAGCAGCTTAGACAGGGGCCTGGGGACTGAAGCTTTCTTT. Translated, it gives CASSLDRGLGTEAFF.